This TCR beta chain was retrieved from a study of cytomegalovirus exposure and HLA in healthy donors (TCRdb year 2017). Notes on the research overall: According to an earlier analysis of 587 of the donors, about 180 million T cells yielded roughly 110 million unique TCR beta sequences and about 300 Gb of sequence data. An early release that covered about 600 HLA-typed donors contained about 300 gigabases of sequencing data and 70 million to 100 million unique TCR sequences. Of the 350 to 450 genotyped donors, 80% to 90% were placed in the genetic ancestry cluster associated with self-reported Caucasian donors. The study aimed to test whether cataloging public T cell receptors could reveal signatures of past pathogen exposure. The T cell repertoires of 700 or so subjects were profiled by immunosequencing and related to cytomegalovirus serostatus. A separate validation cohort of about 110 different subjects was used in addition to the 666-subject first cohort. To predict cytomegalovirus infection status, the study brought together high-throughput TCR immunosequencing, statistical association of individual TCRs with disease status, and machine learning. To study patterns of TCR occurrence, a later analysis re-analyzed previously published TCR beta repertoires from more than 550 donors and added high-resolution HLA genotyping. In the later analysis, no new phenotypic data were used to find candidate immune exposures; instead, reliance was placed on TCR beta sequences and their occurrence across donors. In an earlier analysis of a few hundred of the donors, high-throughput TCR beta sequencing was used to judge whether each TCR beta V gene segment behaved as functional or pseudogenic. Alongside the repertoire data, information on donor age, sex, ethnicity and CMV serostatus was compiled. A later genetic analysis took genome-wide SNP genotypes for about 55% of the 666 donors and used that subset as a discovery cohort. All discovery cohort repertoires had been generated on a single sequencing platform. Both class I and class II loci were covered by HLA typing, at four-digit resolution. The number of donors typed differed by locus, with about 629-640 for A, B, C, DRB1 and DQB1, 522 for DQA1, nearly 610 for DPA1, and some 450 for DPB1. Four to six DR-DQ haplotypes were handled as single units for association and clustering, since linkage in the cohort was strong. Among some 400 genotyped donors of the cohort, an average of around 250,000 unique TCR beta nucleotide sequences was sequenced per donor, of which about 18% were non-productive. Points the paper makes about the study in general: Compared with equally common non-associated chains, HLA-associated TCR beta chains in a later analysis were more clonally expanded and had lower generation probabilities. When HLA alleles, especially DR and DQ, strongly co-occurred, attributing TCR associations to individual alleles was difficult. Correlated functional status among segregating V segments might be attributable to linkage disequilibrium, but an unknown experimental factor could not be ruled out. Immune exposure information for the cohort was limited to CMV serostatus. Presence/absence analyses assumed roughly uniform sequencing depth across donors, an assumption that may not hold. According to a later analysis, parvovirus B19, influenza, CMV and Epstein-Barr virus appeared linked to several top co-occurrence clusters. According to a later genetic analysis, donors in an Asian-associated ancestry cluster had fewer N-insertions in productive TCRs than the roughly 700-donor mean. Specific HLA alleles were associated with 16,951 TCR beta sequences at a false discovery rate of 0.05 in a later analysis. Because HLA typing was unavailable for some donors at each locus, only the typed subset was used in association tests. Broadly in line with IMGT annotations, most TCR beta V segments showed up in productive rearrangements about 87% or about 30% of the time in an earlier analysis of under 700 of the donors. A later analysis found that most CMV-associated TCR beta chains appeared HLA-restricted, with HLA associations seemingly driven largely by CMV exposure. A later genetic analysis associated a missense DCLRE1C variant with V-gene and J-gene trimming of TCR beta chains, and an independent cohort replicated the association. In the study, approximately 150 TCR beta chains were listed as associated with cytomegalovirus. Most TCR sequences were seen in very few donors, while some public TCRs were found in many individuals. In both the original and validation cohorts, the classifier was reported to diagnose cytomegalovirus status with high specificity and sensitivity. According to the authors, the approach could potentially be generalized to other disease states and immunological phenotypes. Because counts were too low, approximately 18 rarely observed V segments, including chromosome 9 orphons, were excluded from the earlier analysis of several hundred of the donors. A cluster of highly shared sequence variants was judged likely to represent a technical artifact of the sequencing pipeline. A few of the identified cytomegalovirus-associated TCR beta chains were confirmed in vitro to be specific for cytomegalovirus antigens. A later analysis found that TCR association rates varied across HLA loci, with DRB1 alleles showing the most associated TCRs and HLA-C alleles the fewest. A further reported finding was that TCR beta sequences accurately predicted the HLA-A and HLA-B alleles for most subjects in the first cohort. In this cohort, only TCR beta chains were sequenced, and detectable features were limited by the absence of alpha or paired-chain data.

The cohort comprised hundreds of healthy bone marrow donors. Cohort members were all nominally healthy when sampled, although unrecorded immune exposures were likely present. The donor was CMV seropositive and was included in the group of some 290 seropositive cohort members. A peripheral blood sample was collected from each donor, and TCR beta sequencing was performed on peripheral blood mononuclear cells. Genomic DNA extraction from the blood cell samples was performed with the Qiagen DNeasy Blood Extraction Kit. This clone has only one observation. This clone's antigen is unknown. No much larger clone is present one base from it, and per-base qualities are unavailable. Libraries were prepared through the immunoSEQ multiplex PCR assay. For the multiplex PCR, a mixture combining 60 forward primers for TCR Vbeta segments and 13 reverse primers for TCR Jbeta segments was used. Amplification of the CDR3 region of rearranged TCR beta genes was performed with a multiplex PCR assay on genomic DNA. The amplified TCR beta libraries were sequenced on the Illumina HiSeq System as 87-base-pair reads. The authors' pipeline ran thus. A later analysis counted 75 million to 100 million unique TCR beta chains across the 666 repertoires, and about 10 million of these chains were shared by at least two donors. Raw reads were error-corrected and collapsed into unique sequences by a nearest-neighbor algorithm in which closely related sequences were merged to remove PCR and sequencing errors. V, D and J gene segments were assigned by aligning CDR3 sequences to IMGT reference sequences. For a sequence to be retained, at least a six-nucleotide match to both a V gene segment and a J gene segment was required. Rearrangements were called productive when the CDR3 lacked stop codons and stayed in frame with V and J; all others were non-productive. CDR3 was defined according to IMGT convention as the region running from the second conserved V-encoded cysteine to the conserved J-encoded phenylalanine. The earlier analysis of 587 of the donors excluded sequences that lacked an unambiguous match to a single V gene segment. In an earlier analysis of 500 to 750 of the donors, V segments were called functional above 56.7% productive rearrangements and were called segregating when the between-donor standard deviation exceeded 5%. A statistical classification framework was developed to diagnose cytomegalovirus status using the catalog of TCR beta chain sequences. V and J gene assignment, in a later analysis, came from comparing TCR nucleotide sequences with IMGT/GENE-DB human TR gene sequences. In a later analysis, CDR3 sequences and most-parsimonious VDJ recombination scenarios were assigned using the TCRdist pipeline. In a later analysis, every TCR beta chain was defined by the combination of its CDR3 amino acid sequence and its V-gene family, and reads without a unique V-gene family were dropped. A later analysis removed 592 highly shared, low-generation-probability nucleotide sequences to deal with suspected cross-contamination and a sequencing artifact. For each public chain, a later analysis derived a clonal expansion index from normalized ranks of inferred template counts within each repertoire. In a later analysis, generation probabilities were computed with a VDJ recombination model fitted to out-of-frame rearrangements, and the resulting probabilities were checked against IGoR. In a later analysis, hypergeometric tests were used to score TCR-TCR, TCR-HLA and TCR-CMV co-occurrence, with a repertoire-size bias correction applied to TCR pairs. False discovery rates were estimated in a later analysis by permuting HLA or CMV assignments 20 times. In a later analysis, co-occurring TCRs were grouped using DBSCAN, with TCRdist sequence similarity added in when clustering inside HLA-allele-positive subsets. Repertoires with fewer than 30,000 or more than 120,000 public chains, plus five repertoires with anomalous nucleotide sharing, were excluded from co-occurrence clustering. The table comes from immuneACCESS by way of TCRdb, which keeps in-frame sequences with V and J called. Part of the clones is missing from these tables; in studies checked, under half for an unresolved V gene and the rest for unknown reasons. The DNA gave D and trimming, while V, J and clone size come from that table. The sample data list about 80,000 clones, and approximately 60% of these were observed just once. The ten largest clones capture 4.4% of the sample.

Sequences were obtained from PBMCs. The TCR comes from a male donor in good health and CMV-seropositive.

The CDR3 region reads CASSSAGALNEQYF. The DNA reads as follows: TGTGCCAGCAGCTCCGCGGGCGCGTTAAACGAGCAGTACTTC. The chain is encoded by TRBV28 joined to TRBJ2-7, with a weak D call of TRBD2 (5 bases match). From a lookup of the germline V gene, CDR1 and CDR2 are MDHEN and SYDVKM. V was cut back by 6 bases and J by 5 bases, leaving a gap of 17 bases between them. Taken from cysteine to phenylalanine, the CDR3 has 14 residues. The retained sequence is limited to the CDR3, 42 bases, with the frame set at the first base.